One T cell receptor beta chain is described in this entry. Its antigen is not known. One entry per CDR3 protein, called by TCRdb with MiXCR from the 5' RACE reads. The sample holds 450,000 to 550,000 distinct CDR3 sequences, around a fifth seen once. The J segment lost 7 bases and the V segment lost 4 bases, leaving 5 bases of the junction unmatched. This CDR3 spans 14 amino acids. Germline lookup yields CDR1 SGHRS and CDR2 YFSETQ. This record comes from a study of T cells after yellow fever vaccination. Study-level findings and limits: From the bulk population, abundant clonotypes could contaminate and appear within FACS-sorted repertoires.

V and J are TRBV5-1 and TRBJ2-1; 10 bases are a match to TRBD1. This clonotype was sampled from a man younger than 35 who received the YFV17D yellow fever vaccine. Sample: PBMCs, taken 21 days after the first yellow fever vaccination. The CDR3 DNA follows: TGCGCCAGCAGCCCGGACAGGGGGGAGAATGAGCAGTTCTTC. This gives the protein CASSPDRGENEQFF.